The clone carrying this T cell receptor (beta chain) is a singleton in its sample. These data belong to a study of blood T cell repertoires in COVID-19. Original handling: Amplification of reference gene primers provided the estimated nucleated cell counts. The protocol was immunoSEQ multiplex PCR, while the TCRdb copy is restricted to in-frame clones and leaves out a portion. V and J calls and clone size follow that table, whereas D and trimming were derived from the DNA. The sample carries about 140,000 clones, 84% recorded once. The trim removed 0 bases at V and 0 bases at J, leaving 9 bases unmatched. Germline CDR1 and CDR2: SGDLS and YYNGEE. The CDR3 has 19 amino acids.

Sequenced sample: peripheral blood. The V call is TRBV9, the J call TRBJ2-1, with 10 bases aligning to TRBD2. This TCR derives from a man aged 55 to 70 with active or convalescent COVID-19. The chain's CDR3 is CASSVELAGLGSSYNEQFF. The CDR3 bases are TGTGCCAGCAGCGTAGAACTAGCGGGATTAGGTAGCTCCTACAATGAGCAGTTCTTC. The variable domain in full, with the rest retrieved from reference TRBV9 and TRBJ2-1, is DSGVTQTPKHLITATGQRVTLRCSPRSGDLSVYWYQQSLDQGLQFLIQYYNGEERAKGNILERFSAQQFPDLHSELNLSSLELGDSALYFCASSVELAGLGSSYNEQFFGPGTRLTVL.